The rows below give T cell receptor beta chains drawn from one sample of a study of blood T cell repertoires in COVID-19. Method: immunoSEQ multiplex PCR; TCRdb's copy keeps in-frame clones and lacks some. This table has approximately 280,000 clones, around 90% appearing once. Sequencing used peripheral blood. The receptor set was obtained from a woman aged 25 to 39 with COVID-19, enrolled during active disease. CDR3s include the opening cysteine and the closing phenylalanine or tryptophan. The D gene is left open where the match is weak. The size entry is marked missing in some rows and otherwise reads once, few, many or a size class.

J gene: TRBJ2-3
V gene: TRBV7-9
clone size: -
D gene: -
CDR3 protein: CASTLEGSTDTQYF
CDR3 DNA: TGTGCCAGCACCCTCGAGGGTAGCACAGATACGCAGTATTTT

J gene: TRBJ1-4
V gene: TRBV27
clone size: -
D gene: -
CDR3 protein: CASRGNPRHEKLFF
CDR3 DNA: TGTGCCAGCCGGGGGAACCCTAGGCATGAAAAACTGTTTTTT

J gene: TRBJ2-6
V gene: TRBV30
clone size: -
D gene: -
CDR3 protein: CAWSPHGSGANVLTF
CDR3 DNA: TGTGCCTGGAGTCCCCACGGCTCTGGGGCCAACGTCCTGACTTTC

J gene: TRBJ2-5
V gene: TRBV10-3
clone size: -
D gene: TRBD2
CDR3 protein: CAVKPAGGPETQYF
CDR3 DNA: TGTGCCGTCAAACCAGCGGGAGGGCCTGAGACCCAGTACTTC

J gene: TRBJ1-5
V gene: TRBV6-1
clone size: -
D gene: -
CDR3 protein: CASSEWAGDSNQPQHF
CDR3 DNA: TGTGCCAGCAGTGAATGGGCAGGGGATAGCAATCAGCCCCAGCATTTT

J gene: TRBJ2-5
V gene: TRBV7-9
clone size: -
D gene: -
CDR3 protein: CASSLHGGKGETQYF
CDR3 DNA: TGTGCCAGCAGCTTACATGGCGGAAAGGGGGAGACCCAGTACTTC

J gene: TRBJ1-5
V gene: TRBV6-2/TRBV6-3
clone size: -
D gene: -
CDR3 protein: CASSHDTKNQPQHF
CDR3 DNA: TGTGCCAGCAGCCACGACACAAAGAATCAGCCCCAGCATTTT

J gene: TRBJ2-3
V gene: TRBV6-4
clone size: -
D gene: -
CDR3 protein: CASSGGSSTDTQYF
CDR3 DNA: TGTGCCAGCAGTGGTGGCAGTAGCACAGATACGCAGTATTTT

J gene: TRBJ2-7
V gene: TRBV4-1
clone size: -
D gene: -
CDR3 protein: CASSQQPGGSYEQYF
CDR3 DNA: TGCGCCAGCAGCCAACAGCCCGGGGGTTCCTACGAGCAGTACTTC

J gene: TRBJ2-5
V gene: TRBV10-1
clone size: -
D gene: TRBD2
CDR3 protein: CASSGGLAGPQETQYF
CDR3 DNA: TGCGCCAGCAGTGGGGGACTAGCGGGACCCCAAGAGACCCAGTACTTC

J gene: TRBJ2-2
V gene: TRBV24-1
clone size: -
D gene: -
CDR3 protein: CATSDLWQGGSSGELFF
CDR3 DNA: TGTGCCACCAGTGATTTGTGGCAGGGGGGTTCGTCCGGGGAGCTGTTTTTT

J gene: TRBJ1-2
V gene: TRBV6-5
clone size: -
D gene: -
CDR3 protein: CASTPRQLQGYGYTF
CDR3 DNA: TGTGCCAGCACCCCTCGACAGCTCCAAGGGTATGGCTACACCTTC

J gene: TRBJ2-1
V gene: TRBV5-1
clone size: -
D gene: TRBD2
CDR3 protein: CASSLVLAGANEQFF
CDR3 DNA: TGCGCCAGCAGCTTGGTCCTAGCGGGAGCCAATGAGCAGTTCTTC

J gene: TRBJ2-5
V gene: TRBV6-2/TRBV6-3
clone size: -
D gene: TRBD2
CDR3 protein: CASSYSIVVVAGAEETQYF
CDR3 DNA: TGTGCCAGCAGTTACTCGATCGTTGTAGTAGCGGGAGCCGAAGAGACCCAGTACTTC

J gene: TRBJ2-3
V gene: TRBV7-9
clone size: -
D gene: TRBD2
CDR3 protein: CASSPWGDSGSTDTQYF
CDR3 DNA: TGTGCCAGCAGCCCGTGGGGGGATAGCGGGAGCACAGATACGCAGTATTTT

J gene: TRBJ1-6
V gene: TRBV7-2
clone size: few
D gene: TRBD1
CDR3 protein: CASSSGTGGISPLHF
CDR3 DNA: TGTGCCAGCAGCTCGGGGACAGGGGGAATCTCACCCCTCCACTTT

J gene: TRBJ2-7
V gene: TRBV5-4
clone size: once
D gene: -
CDR3 protein: CASSTTQGSSYEQYF
CDR3 DNA: TGTGCCAGCAGCACCACCCAGGGGAGCTCCTACGAGCAGTACTTC

J gene: TRBJ2-6
V gene: TRBV6-2/TRBV6-3
clone size: -
D gene: -
CDR3 protein: CASSYQGFSGANVLTF
CDR3 DNA: TGTGCCAGCAGTTACCAGGGGTTCTCTGGGGCCAACGTCCTGACTTTC

J gene: TRBJ1-2
V gene: TRBV4-3
clone size: -
D gene: -
CDR3 protein: CASSLAFGVEDYGYTF
CDR3 DNA: TGCGCCAGCAGCCTGGCTTTTGGGGTGGAGGACTATGGCTACACCTTC

J gene: TRBJ2-2
V gene: TRBV6-2/TRBV6-3
clone size: many
D gene: -
CDR3 protein: CASSYHTGTLVGELFF
CDR3 DNA: TGTGCCAGCAGTTACCACACCGGGACATTAGTCGGGGAGCTGTTTTTT

J gene: TRBJ1-5
V gene: TRBV5-1
clone size: -
D gene: TRBD1
CDR3 protein: CASSPGTGSSNQPQHF
CDR3 DNA: TGCGCCAGCAGCCCGGGGACAGGGTCTAGCAATCAGCCCCAGCATTTT

J gene: TRBJ2-1
V gene: TRBV5-4
clone size: -
D gene: -
CDR3 protein: CASSLRTPYNEQFF
CDR3 DNA: TGTGCCAGCAGCTTGAGAACTCCCTACAATGAGCAGTTCTTC

J gene: TRBJ1-1
V gene: TRBV6-4
clone size: -
D gene: -
CDR3 protein: CASSVELNTEAFF
CDR3 DNA: TGTGCCAGCAGCGTAGAGTTGAACACTGAAGCTTTCTTT

J gene: TRBJ2-7
V gene: TRBV5-1
clone size: -
D gene: TRBD2
CDR3 protein: CASSPGTSALKQYF
CDR3 DNA: TGCGCCAGCAGTCCCGGGACTAGCGCCCTCAAGCAGTACTTC

J gene: TRBJ1-1
V gene: TRBV10-1
clone size: -
D gene: -
CDR3 protein: CASSAPTGRNTEAFF
CDR3 DNA: TGCGCCAGCAGTGCCCCCACAGGGAGGAACACTGAAGCTTTCTTT

J gene: TRBJ2-3
V gene: TRBV6-5
clone size: -
D gene: TRBD2
CDR3 protein: CASTLAGDADTQYF
CDR3 DNA: TGTGCCAGCACACTAGCGGGAGACGCAGATACGCAGTATTTT

J gene: TRBJ1-1
V gene: TRBV6-5
clone size: -
D gene: -
CDR3 protein: CASRETASNTEAFF
CDR3 DNA: TGTGCCAGCAGAGAGACAGCTTCGAACACTGAAGCTTTCTTT

J gene: TRBJ2-2
V gene: TRBV7-6
clone size: -
D gene: TRBD1
CDR3 protein: CASSLTGDGTGELFF
CDR3 DNA: TGTGCCAGCAGCTTAACAGGGGATGGAACCGGGGAGCTGTTTTTT

J gene: TRBJ2-1
V gene: TRBV19
clone size: -
D gene: TRBD1
CDR3 protein: CASSTQGPDEQFF
CDR3 DNA: TGTGCCAGTAGTACACAGGGGCCCGATGAGCAGTTCTTC

J gene: TRBJ1-5
V gene: TRBV18
clone size: -
D gene: -
CDR3 protein: CASSPFARGSQPQHF
CDR3 DNA: TGTGCCAGCTCACCATTCGCCAGGGGAAGTCAGCCCCAGCATTTT

J gene: TRBJ2-5
V gene: TRBV6-5
clone size: -
D gene: TRBD1
CDR3 protein: CASSQTGGRETQYF
CDR3 DNA: TGTGCCAGCAGTCAGACAGGGGGCAGGGAGACCCAGTACTTC

J gene: TRBJ1-2
V gene: TRBV5-1
clone size: once
D gene: TRBD1
CDR3 protein: CASSPGTALNYGYTF
CDR3 DNA: TGCGCCAGCAGCCCCGGGACAGCGCTCAACTATGGCTACACCTTC

J gene: TRBJ2-7
V gene: TRBV30
clone size: -
D gene: TRBD1
CDR3 protein: CAWSPTGVEQYF
CDR3 DNA: TGTGCCTGGAGTCCGACAGGGGTTGAGCAGTACTTC

J gene: TRBJ1-5
V gene: TRBV12-5
clone size: -
D gene: -
CDR3 protein: CASGLVHSQNSNQPQHF
CDR3 DNA: TGTGCTAGTGGTTTGGTCCATTCCCAAAATAGCAATCAGCCCCAGCATTTT

J gene: TRBJ2-1
V gene: TRBV27
clone size: -
D gene: TRBD1
CDR3 protein: CASSGQGAPNEQFF
CDR3 DNA: TGTGCCAGCAGTGGACAGGGGGCGCCGAATGAGCAGTTCTTC

J gene: TRBJ2-7
V gene: TRBV6-5
clone size: -
D gene: -
CDR3 protein: CASGAGRTYEQYF
CDR3 DNA: TGTGCCAGCGGGGCGGGAAGAACCTACGAGCAGTACTTC

J gene: TRBJ1-2
V gene: TRBV6-5
clone size: few
D gene: -
CDR3 protein: CASSYSTNYGYTF
CDR3 DNA: TGTGCCAGCAGTTACTCTACTAACTATGGCTACACCTTC

J gene: TRBJ1-1
V gene: TRBV6-5
clone size: few
D gene: -
CDR3 protein: CASSYVGRGKNTEAFF
CDR3 DNA: TGTGCCAGCAGTTACGTAGGGCGGGGTAAAAACACTGAAGCTTTCTTT

J gene: TRBJ2-7
V gene: TRBV5-1
clone size: few
D gene: TRBD1
CDR3 protein: CASRGTGSSYEQYF
CDR3 DNA: TGCGCCAGCAGGGGGACAGGGTCTAGCTACGAGCAGTACTTC

J gene: TRBJ2-3
V gene: TRBV28
clone size: -
D gene: TRBD2
CDR3 protein: CASSLSPSGRAGDTQYF
CDR3 DNA: TGTGCCAGCAGTTTATCCCCTAGCGGGAGGGCCGGAGATACGCAGTATTTT

J gene: TRBJ2-2
V gene: TRBV28
clone size: -
D gene: -
CDR3 protein: CASSPENTGELFF
CDR3 DNA: TGTGCCAGCAGTCCAGAGAACACCGGGGAGCTGTTTTTT

J gene: TRBJ1-1
V gene: TRBV7-9
clone size: -
D gene: -
CDR3 protein: CASRFTGHLNTEAFF
CDR3 DNA: TGTGCCAGCAGATTTACGGGACACCTGAACACTGAAGCTTTCTTT

J gene: TRBJ2-3
V gene: TRBV9
clone size: -
D gene: TRBD2
CDR3 protein: CASSEAGATDTQYF
CDR3 DNA: TGTGCCAGCAGCGAGGCGGGAGCCACAGATACGCAGTATTTT

J gene: TRBJ1-4
V gene: TRBV3-1/TRBV3-2
clone size: -
D gene: TRBD1
CDR3 protein: CASSYYRGGGEKLFF
CDR3 DNA: TGTGCCAGCAGCTACTACAGGGGAGGAGGAGAAAAACTGTTTTTT

J gene: TRBJ1-2
V gene: TRBV7-2
clone size: -
D gene: -
CDR3 protein: CASSSDSYGYTF
CDR3 DNA: TGTGCCAGCAGCTCTGACTCGTATGGCTACACCTTC

J gene: TRBJ2-7
V gene: TRBV28
clone size: few
D gene: TRBD1
CDR3 protein: CASSFSRGTDEQYF
CDR3 DNA: TGTGCCAGCAGTTTTAGCAGGGGGACAGACGAGCAGTACTTC

J gene: TRBJ1-3
V gene: TRBV19
clone size: -
D gene: TRBD1
CDR3 protein: CASSMTGTGNTIYF
CDR3 DNA: TGTGCCAGTAGTATGACAGGGACTGGAAACACCATATATTTT

J gene: TRBJ1-2
V gene: TRBV6-5
clone size: -
D gene: -
CDR3 protein: CASKKGGNYGYTF
CDR3 DNA: TGTGCCAGCAAGAAAGGGGGTAACTATGGCTACACCTTC

J gene: TRBJ1-2
V gene: TRBV29-1
clone size: -
D gene: TRBD1
CDR3 protein: CSVLLPGQGLDGYTF
CDR3 DNA: TGCAGCGTCCTACTTCCGGGACAGGGGCTTGATGGCTACACCTTC

J gene: TRBJ1-4
V gene: TRBV19
clone size: -
D gene: -
CDR3 protein: CATSPGGESEKLFF
CDR3 DNA: TGTGCCACTTCTCCAGGAGGGGAAAGCGAAAAACTGTTTTTT

J gene: TRBJ1-3
V gene: TRBV7-9
clone size: -
D gene: -
CDR3 protein: CASSFLRGRGNTIYF
CDR3 DNA: TGTGCCAGCAGCTTTCTCAGGGGAAGGGGAAACACCATATATTTT

J gene: TRBJ2-1
V gene: TRBV6-5
clone size: -
D gene: TRBD1
CDR3 protein: CASRGDSPYNEQFF
CDR3 DNA: TGTGCCAGCAGGGGGGACAGCCCCTACAATGAGCAGTTCTTC

J gene: TRBJ1-5
V gene: TRBV5-6
clone size: -
D gene: -
CDR3 protein: CASSQTGGGNQPQHF
CDR3 DNA: TGTGCCAGCAGCCAGACAGGCGGCGGCAATCAGCCCCAGCATTTT

J gene: TRBJ1-1
V gene: TRBV7-8
clone size: -
D gene: -
CDR3 protein: CASGFGGVAFF
CDR3 DNA: TGTGCCAGCGGATTTGGGGGCGTAGCTTTCTTT

J gene: TRBJ2-7
V gene: TRBV6-5
clone size: -
D gene: TRBD2
CDR3 protein: CASSYGRASYEQYF
CDR3 DNA: TGTGCCAGCAGTTACGGGAGGGCGTCCTACGAGCAGTACTTC

J gene: TRBJ2-3
V gene: TRBV1
clone size: few
D gene: -
CDR3 protein: CTSSQGEKGADTQYF
CDR3 DNA: TGCACCAGCAGCCAAGGGGAGAAGGGGGCAGATACGCAGTATTTT

J gene: TRBJ2-7
V gene: TRBV2
clone size: -
D gene: TRBD1
CDR3 protein: CASGQDMSYEQYF
CDR3 DNA: TGTGCCAGCGGACAGGACATGTCCTACGAGCAGTACTTC